Here is one T cell receptor beta chain with its context. The sample is drawn from a study of blood T cell repertoires in COVID-19. About the study: From the United States, Italy and Spain came samples of acute and convalescent COVID-19. From T cells, B-cell-depleted T cells, or PBMCs came the material, which was cDNA or gDNA.

Profiled with immunoSEQ multiplex PCR; TCRdb holds only in-frame clones, not every one. This sample has approximately 99,000 clones, with under 85% found just once. Germline lookup yields CDR1 LNHDA and CDR2 SQIVND (reference sequence). The CDR3 covers 15 residues. The V end was cut by 5 bases, the J end by 5 bases, with 16 bases between. The origin of this receptor is a woman aged 70-85 years with acute or convalescent COVID-19. The chain joins TRBV19 to TRBJ2-1; possibly TRBD1 for D (6 bases). The sample taken for sequencing was peripheral blood. DNA for the CDR3: TGTGCCAGTAGTGATACTACAGGGTTAGACAATGAGCAGTTCTTC. This sequence encodes CASSDTTGLDNEQFF.